A single sample is the source of the 5 T cell receptor beta chains below, sequenced in a study of shared clonotypes between healthy human individuals. Naive CD8 cells comprised CD45RO-negative, CCR7-positively selected cells, excluding terminally differentiated effector memory CD45RA+ cells. Sequencing used immunoSEQ multiplex PCR; TCRdb keeps in-frame clones, though not all of them. Here the sample spans around 2.1 million clones, just over 90% being singletons. The specimen sequenced was naive CD8+ T cells from PBMCs. The receptors were gathered from a man younger than 35 in good health. Some clones in this sample may be carry-over from other donors' samples.

This sequence joins TRBV4-3 and TRBJ2-3, with TRBD2 identical over 8 bases. The CDR3 is made up of 14 amino acids. Germline CDR1 LGHNA, CDR2 YSLEER. J lost 12 bases, V lost 0 bases, and 8 bases had no gene match. The CDR3 nucleotides read TGCGCCAGCAGCCAAGAGTCGCGGGGGGACCCTCAGTATTTT. It translates to CASSQESRGDPQYF.

The sample holds one count of this clone. The rearrangement links TRBV9 to TRBJ2-1, with 7 bases matching TRBD2. CDR1 is SGDLS, CDR2 YYNGEE, per germline. V lost 0 bases to trimming and J lost 6 bases; unmatched junction nucleotides: 3. This CDR3 has 14 amino acids. The CDR3 sequence: CASSVVPSGNEQFF. For the CDR3, the DNA is TGTGCCAGCAGCGTAGTGCCTAGCGGCAATGAGCAGTTCTTC.

V gene TRBV5-4 combines with J gene TRBJ2-6, with D possibly TRBD1 on 6 matching bases. Germline CDR1 is SGHNT and CDR2 is YYREEE (reference sequence). Trimming removed 4 bases from V and 0 bases from J, with 17 bases in between. The CDR3 extends over 18 amino acids. For the CDR3, the DNA is TGTGCCAGCAGCCATTTGAAGACAGGACTCTCTGGGGCCAACGTCCTGACTTTC. Translated, it gives CASSHLKTGLSGANVLTF.

The CDR3 bases are TGTGCCAGCAGCCAACTAGCGGGAGGTTACGAGCAGTACTTC. It encodes CASSQLAGGYEQYF. This chain connects TRBV28 to TRBJ2-7; 12 bases line up with TRBD2. V lost 6 bases to trimming and J lost 4 bases; unmatched junction nucleotides: 4. This CDR3 has 14 residues. Per the germline V gene, CDR1 is MDHEN and CDR2 is SYDVKM.

The chain links TRBV7-9 to TRBJ1-2; D not resolved. Germline assignment: CDR1 SEHNR and CDR2 FQNEAQ (reference sequence). This CDR3 comprises 12 residues. V was clipped by 1 base and J by 8 bases, with 8 bases between them. CDR3 loop: CASSLGIRGYTF. CDR3 coding DNA: TGTGCCAGCAGCTTAGGGATCCGGGGCTACACCTTC.